One and the same sample provided the 32 T cell receptor beta chains below, sequenced in a study of siplizumab effects on memory and regulatory T cells. Libraries were prepared by immunoSEQ multiplex PCR; TCRdb keeps only in-frame clonotypes and omits some of them. The sample has some 110,000 clones, roughly 94% seen once. Sequenced material: non-Treg CD4+ T cells sorted from blood. The receptors come from a human donor in good health.

The V gene is TRBV10-2, the J gene TRBJ2-3; D not resolved. Trimming removed 6 bases from V and 2 bases from J, with 12 bases in between. The CDR3 loop spans 14 amino acids. From germline, CDR1 is WSHSY and CDR2 SAAADI. The CDR3: CASRALEFTDTQYF. For the CDR3, the DNA is TGCGCCAGCAGAGCCCTAGAATTCACAGATACGCAGTATTTT.

This chain joins TRBV11-3 and TRBJ2-3, with 7 bases matching TRBD1. The CDR3 totals 15 residues. Germline CDR1 reads SGHNT; CDR2 reads YENEEA. J lost 0 bases, V lost 2 bases, and 2 bases had no gene match. The CDR3 here is CASSLQGDSTDTQYF. The CDR3 region has the DNA TGTGCCAGCAGCTTACAGGGGGATAGCACAGATACGCAGTATTTT.

V and J are TRBV5-4 and TRBJ2-1; TRBD1 matches 8 bases. From germline, CDR1 is SGHNT and CDR2 YYREEE (reference sequence). The CDR3 is made up of 17 amino acids. V was pared by 5 bases and J by 0 bases, with 10 bases of the junction left unmatched. This CDR3 reads CASRPTGTGDSYNEQFF. Written as DNA, the CDR3 is TGTGCCAGCAGGCCTACCGGGACAGGCGACTCCTACAATGAGCAGTTCTTC.

The rearrangement uses TRBV30 and TRBJ1-1; TRBD1 aligns across 8 bases. CDR1 and CDR2 (germline): GTSNPN, SVGIG (reference sequence). The CDR3 has 15 residues. Germline trimming cut 1 base from V and 4 bases from J; bases unmatched to any gene: 8. The chain's CDR3 is CAWSAGRQGPTEAFF. CDR3 bases: TGTGCCTGGAGTGCCGGTAGACAGGGGCCCACTGAAGCTTTCTTT. The variable domain in full, completed from reference TRBV30 and TRBJ1-1, reads SQTIHQWPATLVQPVGSPLSLECTVEGTSNPNLYWYRQAAGRGLQLLFYSVGIGQISSEVPQNLSASRPQDRQFILSSKKLLLSDSGFYLCAWSAGRQGPTEAFFGQGTRLTVV.

The chain carries TRBV6-1 and TRBJ2-5; 9 bases agree with TRBD1. Germline assignment: CDR1 MNHNS and CDR2 SASEGT. The CDR3 runs to 14 residues. Losses at the gene ends were 5 bases for V and 5 bases for J; bases not matched to a gene: 6. CDR3 coding DNA: TGTGCCAGCAGTAAACAGGGGGCTCAGGAGACCCAGTACTTC. This encodes CASSKQGAQETQYF.

This clone was seen only once. The genes are TRBV19 and TRBJ1-3, with a possible D match to TRBD1 (6 bases). This CDR3 comprises 15 residues. Germline V lookup: CDR1 LNHDA, CDR2 SQIVND (reference sequence). V shed 5 bases and J shed 0 bases, with 11 bases lying between them. In nucleotides, the CDR3 is TGTGCCAGTAGTCAGGGGACCGGCTCTGGAAACACCATATATTTT. Its translation: CASSQGTGSGNTIYF.

The chain has TRBV6-1 and TRBJ2-1, with 7 bases aligning to TRBD2. The CDR3 covers 13 residues. Germline V lookup: CDR1 MNHNS, CDR2 SASEGT. V gave up 3 bases and J gave up 6 bases; unmatched junction bases: 2. CDR3 coding DNA: TGTGCCAGCAGTGACATAGCGGGCAATGAGCAGTTCTTC. Its protein product is CASSDIAGNEQFF.

The CDR3, as DNA: TGCGCCAGCAGCTTTAATCGGGATGAGCAGTTCTTC. Encoded protein: CASSFNRDEQFF. J is TRBJ2-1 and V is TRBV5-1; no firm D call. The CDR3 runs 12 residues. Germline CDR1 reads SGHRS; CDR2 reads YFSETQ. V shed 2 bases and J shed 8 bases, with 8 bases lying between them.

The V call is TRBV11-2, the J call TRBJ2-7, with TRBD2 identical over 12 bases. V lost 1 base and J lost 6; bases outside the gene matches: 1. In germline, CDR1 is SGHAT, CDR2 FQNNGV. CDR3 length: 14 residues. Here the CDR3 reads CASSLGLAGVEQYF. The CDR3 DNA is TGTGCCAGCAGCTTAGGACTAGCGGGAGTCGAGCAGTACTTC.

Regarding this clone: The junction shows a germline mismatch at one end, possibly a read error. The chain carries TRBV15 and TRBJ2-1; 10 bases are a match to TRBD2. The CDR3 loop spans 17 amino acids. Germline V gene sequence: CDR1 LNHNV, CDR2 YYDKDF (reference sequence). In DNA form, the CDR3 reads TGTGCCACCAGCAGATCCTCCGGACTAGCGGAAAACAATGGGCAGTTCTTC. Translating it yields CATSRSSGLAENNGQFF.

This clone was observed a single time. This chain joins TRBV5-5 and TRBJ2-7, with 9 bases fitting TRBD1. After removal of 4 bases from V and 3 bases from J, the junction contained 8 bases not matched to a gene. The CDR3 runs to 15 residues. Per the germline V gene, CDR1 is SGHKS and CDR2 is YYEKEE (reference sequence). CDR3 sequence: CASSLSGQGNYEQYF. CDR3 bases: TGTGCCAGCAGCCTCTCGGGACAGGGTAACTACGAGCAGTACTTC.

The sample holds one count of this clone. The CDR3 spells CASRTTTLIGELFF. CDR3 sequence (DNA): TGCGCCAGCAGAACGACGACACTAATCGGGGAGCTGTTTTTT. The chain is built from TRBV5-1 and TRBJ2-2; D call uncertain. The germline V gene encodes CDR1 SGHRS and CDR2 YFSETQ. This CDR3 has 14 residues. The ends were cut back, 5 bases at V and 7 bases at J, with 15 bases in the middle.

The rearrangement links TRBV5-1 to TRBJ2-5; D possibly corresponds to TRBD1 (5 bases). In germline, CDR1 is SGHRS, CDR2 YFSETQ. Trimming stripped 2 bases from V and 2 bases from J, with 10 bases between. The CDR3 runs to 14 residues. The CDR3 nucleotides are TGCGCCAGCAGCTTAGGGGAAATACAAGAGACCCAGTACTTC. It is translated as CASSLGEIQETQYF.

This chain uses TRBV6-5 with TRBJ2-7; maybe TRBD2 (6 bases). This CDR3 spans 15 amino acids. Between the trimmed V and J ends, which lost 2 bases and 2 bases, there was a span of 13 bases. The germline CDR1 and CDR2 sequences are MNHEY and SVGAGI. CDR3 coding DNA: TGTGCCAGCAGTTACCAATACGGGGGTCCCTACGAGCAGTACTTC. As protein: CASSYQYGGPYEQYF.

This clone was seen a few times. The V gene is TRBV10-3, the J gene TRBJ1-6; D is uncertain. In germline, CDR1 is ENHRY, CDR2 SYGVKD. This CDR3 region has 12 residues. With 7 bases removed from V and 9 bases from J, the gap between germline ends came to 10 bases. In DNA, the CDR3 is TGTGCCATCACGGAGGGAACTTCACCCCTCCACTTT. Translated: CAITEGTSPLHF.

The chain employs TRBV18 and TRBJ2-7; D gene ambiguous. Germline V lookup: CDR1 KGHSH, CDR2 LQKENI. The V end lost 3 bases, the J end lost 2 bases, and 11 bases lay between the germline ends. This CDR3 spans 14 amino acids. The CDR3 spells CASSPQDLTYEQYF. The CDR3 nucleotides read TGTGCCAGCTCACCTCAAGATTTGACCTACGAGCAGTACTTC. Looking up the rest from reference TRBV18 and TRBJ2-7 gives the full variable domain: NAGVMQNPRHLVRRRGQEARLRCSPMKGHSHVYWYRQLPEEGLKFMVYLQKENIIDESGMPKERFSAEFPKEGPSILRIQQVVRGDSAAYFCASSPQDLTYEQYFGPGTRLTVT.

This rearrangement joins TRBV7-6 to TRBJ2-7; tentatively, D is TRBD2 (5 bases). This CDR3 contains 16 residues. Per germline, CDR1 SGHVS and CDR2 FNYEAQ. V lost 1 base, J lost 0 bases, and 13 bases lay in between. The CDR3 reads CASSLGGPLLSYEQYF. As DNA, the CDR3 is TGTGCCAGCAGCTTAGGAGGGCCACTACTCTCCTACGAGCAGTACTTC.

CDR3: CASSLTTSGRYNEQFF. The CDR3 DNA reads as TGTGCCAGCAGCTTAACGACTAGCGGGAGATACAATGAGCAGTTCTTC. This rearrangement joins TRBV7-3 to TRBJ2-1; 12 bases are shared with TRBD2. Trimming took 0 bases from V and 4 from J; bases not matched to a gene: 1. CDR3 length: 16 amino acids. Germline loops: CDR1 SGHTA, CDR2 FQGTGA. The variable domain in full, with the rest retrieved from reference TRBV7-3 and TRBJ2-1, is GAGVSQTPSNKVTEKGKYVELRCDPISGHTALYWYRQSLGQGPEFLIYFQGTGAADDSGLPNDRFFAVRPEGSVSTLKIQRTERGDSAVYLCASSLTTSGRYNEQFFGPGTRLTVL.

J is TRBJ1-4 and V is TRBV27; a weak D match, TRBD1 (6 bases). The CDR3 runs to 16 residues. Germline CDR1 reads MNHEY; CDR2 reads SMNVEV (reference sequence). Trimming stripped 8 bases from V and 0 bases from J, with 16 bases between. The CDR3 here is CASGRRGLTTNEKLFF. The CDR3 coding sequence is TGTGCCAGCGGACGCCGGGGGCTGACAACTAATGAAAAACTGTTTTTT.

For this clone: The same CDR3 arises from other DNA sequences in this sample as well. The chain joins TRBV5-1 to TRBJ2-2; D uncertain. The V gene lost 0 bases and the J gene lost 0 bases, with 3 bases spanning the gap. From germline, CDR1 is SGHRS and CDR2 YFSETQ. This CDR3 is 14 amino acids long. CDR3 sequence reads: CASSLDPNTGELFF. Here the CDR3 DNA reads TGCGCCAGCAGCTTGGACCCGAACACCGGGGAGCTGTTTTTT.

This clone came up once. The chain carries TRBV6-5 and TRBJ1-2; 9 bases are a match to TRBD1. This CDR3 has 13 residues. Trimming at V came to 7 bases and at J to 6 bases, leaving 6 bases not matched to a gene. Germline-derived CDR1 and CDR2 are MNHEY and SVGAGI. The DNA of the CDR3 is TGTGCCAGCACCGACAGGGGGAGGGATGGCTACACCTTC. Protein sequence: CASTDRGRDGYTF.

The chain uses TRBV7-3 and TRBJ2-1; possible D gene TRBD2, 7 bases. The CDR3 spans 15 residues. Trimming cost V 3 bases and J 3 bases, with 12 bases left between them. Looked up from germline, CDR1 is SGHTA and CDR2 is FQGTGA. The CDR3 DNA follows: TGTGCCAGCAGCTTGGCGGGGGCCCTCTACAATGAGCAGTTCTTC. Translated, it gives CASSLAGALYNEQFF.

The chain recombines TRBV5-6 with TRBJ2-5, with TRBD2 matching 13 bases. V shed 7 bases, J shed 2 bases, and the junction held 5 bases outside the gene matches. Per the germline V gene, CDR1 is SGHDT and CDR2 is YYEEEE. The CDR3 extends over 15 amino acids. This chain's CDR3 is CASSGLAGAQETQYF. The CDR3 DNA follows: TGTGCCAGCTCCGGACTAGCGGGAGCTCAAGAGACCCAGTACTTC.

This chain connects TRBV19 to TRBJ1-2; perhaps TRBD1 as D (6 bases). Trimming took off 7 bases at V and 5 bases at J, with 20 bases between the two ends. The CDR3 runs 15 residues. Germline CDR1 and CDR2: LNHDA and SQIVND (reference sequence). CDR3 region: CASTPLSERGYGYTF. The CDR3 coding sequence is TGTGCCAGTACCCCCCTGTCTGAGAGGGGGTATGGCTACACCTTC.

The chain combines TRBV25-1 with TRBJ2-7, with D hard to call. Between the trimmed V and J ends, which lost 2 bases and 3 bases, there was a span of 2 bases. CDR1 and CDR2 (germline): MGHDK, SYGVNS. The CDR3 has 11 residues. In DNA form, the CDR3 reads TGTGCCAGCAGTGAAGACTACGAGCAGTACTTC. It specifies CASSEDYEQYF.

The chain recombines TRBV18 with TRBJ2-2; D is unresolved. Trimming pared 1 base from V and 1 base from J, leaving 4 bases between. Germline CDR1 and CDR2: KGHSH and LQKENI. CDR3 size: 14 residues. The CDR3, as DNA: TGTGCCAGCTCACCACAGGGGAACACCGGGGAGCTGTTTTTT. Amino acid sequence: CASSPQGNTGELFF.

J is TRBJ1-5 and V is TRBV7-2; maybe TRBD1 (5 bases). The germline gives CDR1 SGHTA, CDR2 FQGNSA. This CDR3 has 14 amino acids. The V end was cut by 4 bases, the J end by 6 bases, with 13 bases between. The CDR3 loop reads CASSSQGSGQPQHF. The CDR3 coding sequence is TGTGCCAGCAGCTCGCAGGGAAGCGGTCAGCCCCAGCATTTT.

The V and J genes are TRBV4-1 and TRBJ1-3; D gene uncertain. V lost 2 bases to trimming and J lost 0 bases, with 8 bases between them. CDR1 is MGHRA and CDR2 is YSYEKL in the germline V gene. The length of the CDR3 is 15 residues. CDR3 in amino acids: CASSQFPVSGNTIYF. The CDR3 DNA follows: TGCGCCAGCAGCCAATTTCCAGTCTCTGGAAACACCATATATTTT.

The gene calls are TRBV2 and TRBJ2-7, with D perhaps being TRBD1 or TRBD2 (5 bases each). CDR1 is SNHLY, CDR2 FYNNEI, per germline. Trimming removed 8 bases at V and 7 bases at J, with 15 bases between. This CDR3 region has 12 residues. The CDR3 DNA reads TGTGCCAGCGTGACCCAGGGCGGGGAGCAGTACTTC. It yields the protein CASVTQGGEQYF.

The chain carries TRBV5-1 and TRBJ2-5; possibly TRBD2 for D (5 bases). This CDR3 is built from 15 residues. Trimming took off 0 bases at V and 2 bases at J, with 11 bases between the two ends. Germline lookup yields CDR1 SGHRS and CDR2 YFSETQ. The CDR3 nucleotides are TGCGCCAGCAGCTTGGCCGCGGGCAGTCAAGAGACCCAGTACTTC. It encodes CASSLAAGSQETQYF.

The chain combines TRBV4-2 with TRBJ1-6; 7 nucleotides match TRBD1. CDR1 is LGHNA, CDR2 YNFKEQ, per germline. This CDR3 has 14 amino acids. Unmatched junction bases numbered 4, after V lost 3 bases and J lost 8 bases. The CDR3 region is CASSQGTEYSPLHF. The CDR3 coding sequence is TGTGCCAGCAGCCAGGGGACAGAATATTCACCCCTCCACTTT.

V and J are TRBV18 and TRBJ2-7; 13 nucleotides line up with TRBD2. The CDR3 covers 16 residues. J lost 2 bases, V lost 3 bases, and 4 bases had no gene match. Germline assignment: CDR1 KGHSH and CDR2 LQKENI. Here the CDR3 reads CASSPGLAGSTYEQYF. The CDR3 DNA is TGTGCCAGCTCACCGGGACTAGCGGGATCTACCTACGAGCAGTACTTC.